This TCR beta chain is drawn from a study of T cells in Graves' hyperthyroidism and ophthalmopathy. Stable disease denoted Graves' hyperthyroidism without ophthalmopathy progression within 18 months. With a duration under 2 months, the hyperthyroidism was newly diagnosed in patients aged 18 to 65. Exclusions: uncontrolled infection, other autoimmune disease, pregnancy, lactation. On the basis of clinical symptoms, serum thyroxine and TRAb, thyroid ultrasound and orbital computed tomography, diagnoses were made. Researchers amplified the TCR beta CDR3 regions from RNA transcripts. The study used the HTBI primer set for a first-round RT-PCR of the TCR CDR3. TCRdb redid the calling of the multiplex PCR reads with MiXCR, one entry per CDR3 protein. The table has around 520,000 distinct CDR3 sequences, 11% to 15% seen once; the top ten hold around 14%. This clonotype occurred many times. The germline CDR1 and CDR2 sequences are SEHNR and FQNEAQ (reference sequence). The CDR3 is made up of 15 amino acids. The junction had 10 bases not matched to a gene; V was cut back by 4 bases and J by 7 bases.

The J gene is TRBJ2-1, the V gene TRBV7-9; 7 bases fit TRBD2. The sequence was collected from a woman between 35 and 50 years old with Graves' hyperthyroidism. Sequencing used blood. This chain's CDR3 is CASSSGLVMGNEQFF. The CDR3 DNA follows: TGTGCCAGCAGCTCTGGACTAGTCATGGGTAATGAGCAGTTCTTC.